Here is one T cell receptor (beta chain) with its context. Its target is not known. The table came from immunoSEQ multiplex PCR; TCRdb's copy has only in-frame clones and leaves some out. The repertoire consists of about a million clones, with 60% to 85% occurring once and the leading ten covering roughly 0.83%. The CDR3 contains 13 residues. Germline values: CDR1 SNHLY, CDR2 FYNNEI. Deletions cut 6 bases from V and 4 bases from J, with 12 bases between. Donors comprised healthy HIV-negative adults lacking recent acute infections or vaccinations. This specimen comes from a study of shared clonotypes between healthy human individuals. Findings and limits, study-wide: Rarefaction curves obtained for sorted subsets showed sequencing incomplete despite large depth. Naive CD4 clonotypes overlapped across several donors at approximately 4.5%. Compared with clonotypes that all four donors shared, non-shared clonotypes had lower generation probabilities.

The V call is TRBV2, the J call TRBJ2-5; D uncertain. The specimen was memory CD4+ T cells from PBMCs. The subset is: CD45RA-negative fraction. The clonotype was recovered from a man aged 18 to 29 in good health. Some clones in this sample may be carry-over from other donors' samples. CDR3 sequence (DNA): TGTGCCAGCAGGAGAACCATTGGAGAGACCCAGTACTTC. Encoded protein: CASRRTIGETQYF.